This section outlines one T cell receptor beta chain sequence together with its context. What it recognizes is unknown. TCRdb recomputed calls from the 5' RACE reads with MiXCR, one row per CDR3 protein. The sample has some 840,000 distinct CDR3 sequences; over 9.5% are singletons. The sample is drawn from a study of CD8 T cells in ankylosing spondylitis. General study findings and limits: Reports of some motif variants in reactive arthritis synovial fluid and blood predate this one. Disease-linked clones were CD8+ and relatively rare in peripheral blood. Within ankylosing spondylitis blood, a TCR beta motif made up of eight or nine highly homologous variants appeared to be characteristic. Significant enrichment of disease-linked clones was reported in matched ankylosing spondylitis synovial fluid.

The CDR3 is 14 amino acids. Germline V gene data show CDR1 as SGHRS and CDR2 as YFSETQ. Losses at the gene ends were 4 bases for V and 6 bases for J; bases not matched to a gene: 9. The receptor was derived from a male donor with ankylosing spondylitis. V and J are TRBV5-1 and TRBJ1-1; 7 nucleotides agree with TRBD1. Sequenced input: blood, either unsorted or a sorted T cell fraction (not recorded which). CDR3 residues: CASSPQTGTSEAFF. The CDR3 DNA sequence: TGCGCCAGCAGCCCTCAGACAGGGACGTCTGAAGCTTTCTTT.